This T cell receptor beta chain was obtained from a study of CD8 T cells in Susac syndrome. Trimming stripped 0 bases from V and 0 bases from J, with 5 bases between. This CDR3 has 13 residues. CDR1 GTSNPN and CDR2 SVGIG come from the germline V gene (reference sequence). cDNA came from roughly 0.5 to 1 ug RNA primed by random hexamers. The method of amplification for TCR beta CDR3 was immunoSEQ multiplex PCR, covering 54 Vbeta and 13 Jbeta. TCRdb reprocessed the immunoSEQ multiplex PCR reads via MiXCR and lists one record per CDR3 protein. The table includes over 100,000 distinct CDR3 sequences, 95% to 96% detected once. The sample holds one count of this clonotype.

This sequence was found in a human donor with Susac syndrome. This sequence joins TRBV30 and TRBJ1-1, with D unclear. Sequencing used CD4+ T cells from PBMCs. The CDR3 loop is CAWSVRLNTEAFF. For the CDR3, the DNA is TGTGCCTGGAGTGTACGACTGAACACTGAAGCTTTCTTT.